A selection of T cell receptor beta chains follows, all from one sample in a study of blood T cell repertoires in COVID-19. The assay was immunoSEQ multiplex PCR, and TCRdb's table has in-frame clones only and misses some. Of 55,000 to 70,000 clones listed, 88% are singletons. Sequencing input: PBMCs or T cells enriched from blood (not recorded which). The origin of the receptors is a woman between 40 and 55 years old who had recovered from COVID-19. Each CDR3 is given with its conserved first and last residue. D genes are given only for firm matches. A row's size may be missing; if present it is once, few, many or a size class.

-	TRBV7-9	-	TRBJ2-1	TGTGCCAGCAGCTCAGACAGGAACTCCTACAATGAGCAGTTCTTC	CASSSDRNSYNEQFF
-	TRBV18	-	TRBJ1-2	TGTGCCAGCTCATCTCGGACAGACACTCACTATGGCTACACCTTC	CASSSRTDTHYGYTF
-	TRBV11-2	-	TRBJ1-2	TGTGCCAGCAGCTTAGGGGTCGGGGATCCCTATGGCTACACCTTC	CASSLGVGDPYGYTF
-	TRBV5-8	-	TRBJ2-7	TGTGCCAGCAGCTTCGGACAGGTAGCGGCAAAAGGGACCTACGAGCAGTACTTC	CASSFGQVAAKGTYEQYF
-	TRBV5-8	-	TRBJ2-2	TGTGCTACGGAGGGGAAGTACACCGGGGAGCTGTTTTTT	CATEGKYTGELFF
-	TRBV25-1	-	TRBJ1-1	TGTGCCAGCAGTGGGCATCGGAACACTGAAGCTTTCTTT	CASSGHRNTEAFF
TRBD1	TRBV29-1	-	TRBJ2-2	TGCAGCGTTAGGACAGGGGCCACCTCGGGCGGGGAGCTGTTTTTT	CSVRTGATSGGELFF
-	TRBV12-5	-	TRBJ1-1	TGTGCTAGTGGTTTGGTTAGTAGTGGGGGACTCATGAACACTGAAGCTTTCTTT	CASGLVSSGGLMNTEAFF
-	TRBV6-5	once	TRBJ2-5	TGTGCCAGCAGTTACGGGGGCGTTCAAGAGACCCAGTACTTC	CASSYGGVQETQYF
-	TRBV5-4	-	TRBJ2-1	TGTGCCAGCAGCTCGCGGAAGAGCTCCTACAATGAGCAGTTCTTC	CASSSRKSSYNEQFF
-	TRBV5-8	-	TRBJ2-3	TGTGCCAGCAGCTTGGAATTATCAGGGACAGATACGCAGTATTTT	CASSLELSGTDTQYF
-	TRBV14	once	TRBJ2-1	TGTGCCAGCAGCCAAGATCGGTCCTCTTATGAGCAGTTCTTC	CASSQDRSSYEQFF
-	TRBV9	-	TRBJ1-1	TGTGCCAGCAGCGGTGGGGGGGCTGAAGCTTTCTTT	CASSGGGAEAFF
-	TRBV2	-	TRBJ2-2	TGTGCCAGCAGTGCTTCGGACAGATTCACCGGGGAGCTGTTTTTT	CASSASDRFTGELFF
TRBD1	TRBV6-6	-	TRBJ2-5	TGTGCCAGCAGTTACGGGACAGGGGTAGAGACCCAGTACTTC	CASSYGTGVETQYF
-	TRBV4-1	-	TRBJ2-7	TGCGCCAGCAGCCAATCGACAGGTCCTGCCTACGAGCAGTACTTC	CASSQSTGPAYEQYF
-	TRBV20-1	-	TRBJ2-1	TGCAGTGCTAGTGGCCAGGTCGATGAGCAGTTCTTC	CSASGQVDEQFF
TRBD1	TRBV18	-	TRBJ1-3	TGTGCCAGCTCACCATTACGGGACAGCTCTGGAAACACCATATATTTT	CASSPLRDSSGNTIYF
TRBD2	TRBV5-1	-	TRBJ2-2	TGCGCCAGCAGTCCGGTAGCGGGGGCGAACACCGGGGAGCTGTTTTTT	CASSPVAGANTGELFF
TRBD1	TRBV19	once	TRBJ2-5	TGTGCCAGTAGTATAGGGGGACAGGGGTTGGGGAAGACCCAGTACTTC	CASSIGGQGLGKTQYF
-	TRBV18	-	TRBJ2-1	TGTGCCAGCTCACCTGAGACAGGAGTCTACAATGAGCAGTTCTTC	CASSPETGVYNEQFF
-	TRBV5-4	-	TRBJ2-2	TGTGCCAGCAGCTTGTGGTGGCCCTCGAACACCGGGGAGCTGTTTTTT	CASSLWWPSNTGELFF
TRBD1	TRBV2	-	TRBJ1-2	TGTGCCAGCATTGAGGGGGGACAGGGGAGCTATGGCTACACCTTC	CASIEGGQGSYGYTF